The 4 T cell receptor beta chains listed next were all sequenced from one sample in a study of T cell responses to AZD1222 COVID-19 vaccine. Clones were read by immunoSEQ multiplex PCR, and TCRdb kept only the in-frame ones, dropping some. The sample has 130,000 to 150,000 clones; 88% are singletons. The sequences come from peripheral blood, collected 28 days after the second dose of the MenACWY control vaccine. The receptors derive from an adult who received the MenACWY meningococcal vaccine as a control.

This chain connects TRBV27 to TRBJ1-2; tentatively, D is TRBD1 (5 bases). The CDR3 covers 13 residues. CDR1 is MNHEY, CDR2 SMNVEV, per germline (reference sequence). The V end was cut by 5 bases, the J end by 8 bases, with 15 bases between. CDR3 nucleotides: TGTGCCAGCAGTCTTCAGGGACCAGGCGGCTACACCTTC. It translates to CASSLQGPGGYTF.

This clone occurred a few times. This rearrangement joins TRBV5-4 to TRBJ2-5, with TRBD1 matching over 11 bases. This CDR3 comprises 17 residues. J gave up 4 bases and V 0 bases, and 8 bases lay outside the gene matches. The germline V gene encodes CDR1 SGHNT and CDR2 YYREEE (reference sequence). The CDR3 spells CASSLAIGGQGGETQYF. In DNA, the CDR3 is TGTGCCAGCAGCTTGGCAATCGGGGGACAGGGGGGAGAGACCCAGTACTTC.

This chain links TRBV5-4 with TRBJ2-7; D may be TRBD1 (6 bases). The V end was cut by 0 bases, the J end by 2 bases, with 6 bases between. This CDR3 has 13 residues. Germline V gene data show CDR1 as SGHNT and CDR2 as YYREEE (reference sequence). For the CDR3, the DNA is TGTGCCAGCAGCTTGGACAGGGCCTACGAGCAGTACTTC. It translates to CASSLDRAYEQYF.

A note on this clone: This sample also contains other DNA sequences that code for the same CDR3. V usage is TRBV5-4 and J usage is TRBJ2-5; a weak D match, TRBD1 (6 bases). The CDR3 spans 15 residues. The V gene lost 5 bases and the J gene lost 4 bases, with 18 bases spanning the gap. Germline V gene sequence: CDR1 SGHNT, CDR2 YYREEE (reference sequence). CDR3 bases: TGTGCCAGCAGAGAGGGACAAGGGGCCGTAGAGACCCAGTACTTC. This codes for CASREGQGAVETQYF. Full variable domain (outside the CDR3, taken from reference TRBV5-4 and TRBJ2-5): ETGVTQSPTHLIKTRGQQVTLRCSSQSGHNTVSWYQQALGQGPQFIFQYYREEENGRGNFPPRFSGLQFPNYSSELNVNALELDDSALYLCASREGQGAVETQYFGPGTRLLVL.